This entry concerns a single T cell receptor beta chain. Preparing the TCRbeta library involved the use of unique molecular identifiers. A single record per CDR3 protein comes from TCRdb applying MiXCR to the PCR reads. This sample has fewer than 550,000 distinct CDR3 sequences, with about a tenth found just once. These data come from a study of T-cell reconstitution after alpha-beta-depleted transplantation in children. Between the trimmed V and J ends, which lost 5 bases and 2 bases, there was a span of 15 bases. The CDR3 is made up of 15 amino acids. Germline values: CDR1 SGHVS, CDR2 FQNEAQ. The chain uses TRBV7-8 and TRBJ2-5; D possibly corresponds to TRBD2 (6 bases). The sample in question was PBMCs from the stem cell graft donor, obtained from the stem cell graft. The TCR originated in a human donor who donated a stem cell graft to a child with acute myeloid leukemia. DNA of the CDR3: TGTGCCAGCAGCGTAGGGGATAGCGGTCAAGAGACCCAGTACTTC. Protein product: CASSVGDSGQETQYF.